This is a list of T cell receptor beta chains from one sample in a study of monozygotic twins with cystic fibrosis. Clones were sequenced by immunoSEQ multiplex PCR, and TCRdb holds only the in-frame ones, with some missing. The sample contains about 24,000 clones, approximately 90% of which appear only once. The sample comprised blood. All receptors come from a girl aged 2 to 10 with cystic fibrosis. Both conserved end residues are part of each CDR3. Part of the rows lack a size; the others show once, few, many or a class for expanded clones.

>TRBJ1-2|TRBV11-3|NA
CASSEYRKNYGYTF
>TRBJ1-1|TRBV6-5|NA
CASKIWWAATEAFF
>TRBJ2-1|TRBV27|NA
CASSLFWRSSYNEQFF
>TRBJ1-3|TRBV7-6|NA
CASSLVSGNTIYF
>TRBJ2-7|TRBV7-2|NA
CASNRQGPPYEQYF
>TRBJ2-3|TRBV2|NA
CASSEATGTDTQYF
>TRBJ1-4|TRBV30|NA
CAWKPGLTNEKLFF
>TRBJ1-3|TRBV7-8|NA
CASSLGGRNTIYF
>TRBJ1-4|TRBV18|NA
CASSPRQGTNEKLFF
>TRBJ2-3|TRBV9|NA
CASSVAPRGSADTQYF
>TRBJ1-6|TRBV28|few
CASSKKYRDNSPLHF
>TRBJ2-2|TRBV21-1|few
CASSKCRAIGELFF
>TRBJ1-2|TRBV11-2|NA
CASSLGQGAAGYTF
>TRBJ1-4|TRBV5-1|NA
CASSLRSPTGHNEKLFF
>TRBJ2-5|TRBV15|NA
CATSRDSARETQYF
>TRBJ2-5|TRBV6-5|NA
CASRLLATEETQYF
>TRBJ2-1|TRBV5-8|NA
CASSPGTSSYNEQFF
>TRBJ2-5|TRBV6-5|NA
CASSYYPDRGETQYF
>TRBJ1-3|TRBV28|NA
CASSPYRGGTGNTIYF
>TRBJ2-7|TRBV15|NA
CATSSPIEGLDEQYF
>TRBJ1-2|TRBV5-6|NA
CASSLAAGPYGYTF
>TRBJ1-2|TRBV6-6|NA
CASGRQSYGYTF
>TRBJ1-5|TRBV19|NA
CASSIGGKSNQPQHF
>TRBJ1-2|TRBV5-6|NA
CASSLDLSLGYTF
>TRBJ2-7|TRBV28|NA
CASSSRDVYEQYF
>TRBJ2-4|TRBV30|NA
CAWSVDGWENIQYF
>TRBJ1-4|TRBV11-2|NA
CASSPTRQFKGEKLFF
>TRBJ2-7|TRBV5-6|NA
CASSLEVQGVGEQYF
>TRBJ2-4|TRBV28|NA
CASREGDPKNIQYF
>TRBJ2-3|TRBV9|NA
CASRPTSGGADTQYF
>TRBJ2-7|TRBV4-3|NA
CASSQGQSSSYEQYF
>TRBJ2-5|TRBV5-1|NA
CASSSRVQGAQETQYF
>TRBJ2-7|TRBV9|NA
CASSVGVGGSFTQYF
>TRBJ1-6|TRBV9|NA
CASSVEGTDNSPLHF
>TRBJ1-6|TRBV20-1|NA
CSAEEQVLLHF
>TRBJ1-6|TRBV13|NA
CASSLGRVRRSPLHF
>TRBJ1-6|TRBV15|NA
CATSRFRGGTSPLHF
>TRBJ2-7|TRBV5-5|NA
CASSLESGATYEQYF
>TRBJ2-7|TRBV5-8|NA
CASSLGQGLPYEQYF
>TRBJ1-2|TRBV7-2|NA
CASSQRLGSGQSYGYTF
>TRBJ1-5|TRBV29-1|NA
CSVKVGTKGNQPQHF
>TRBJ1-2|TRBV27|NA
CASRTGGYGYTF
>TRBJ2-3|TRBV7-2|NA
CASSLGTSFTDTQYF
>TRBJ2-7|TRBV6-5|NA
CASIGQTYEQYF
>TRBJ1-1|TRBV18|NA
CASSPQLATHNTEAFF
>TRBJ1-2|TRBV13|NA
CASSSVGAKAYGYTF
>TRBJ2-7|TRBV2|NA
CASKRGGREEQYF
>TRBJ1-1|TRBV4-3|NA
CASSQDYVNTEAFF
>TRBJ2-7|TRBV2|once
CASHRRGDPAYEQYF
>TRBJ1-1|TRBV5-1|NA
CASTEDSLNTEAFF
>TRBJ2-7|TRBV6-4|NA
CASSDSPPGTGKEQYF
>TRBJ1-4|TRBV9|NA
CASSVEKGAQEKLFF
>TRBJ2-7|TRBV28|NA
CASSKGQNYEQYF